The rows below give T cell receptor beta chains drawn from one sample of a study of T cells after yellow fever vaccination. TCRdb passed the 5' RACE reads through MiXCR, listing each CDR3 protein once. Counted here are about 170,000 distinct CDR3 sequences, roughly 6.2% occurring once; the ten biggest clones make up roughly 3%. This material consisted of CD4+ T cells sorted from PBMCs, taken on the day of the first yellow fever vaccination. The receptors originated from a man between 18 and 35 years old who received the YFV17D yellow fever vaccine. The CDR3 runs from the conserved cysteine through the conserved F or W. D genes are given only for firm matches. The size of a clone is reported for some rows only, either as once, few or many, or as a class for expanded clones.

v_gene	d_gene	j_gene	abundance	CDR3nt	CDR3aa
TRBV12-3/TRBV12-4	TRBD1	TRBJ1-2	many	TGTGCCAGCACCCCGACAGGGTCTTATGGCTACACCTTC	CASTPTGSYGYTF
TRBV4-2	TRBD1	TRBJ1-4	many	TGTGCCAGCAGCCAAGGGGGGACAGGGAGCGAAAAACTGTTTTTT	CASSQGGTGSEKLFF
TRBV24-1	.	TRBJ2-5	many	TGTGCCACCAGTGATTTTGCAGGCCAAGAGACCCAGTACTTC	CATSDFAGQETQYF
TRBV27	.	TRBJ2-5	few	TGTGCCAGCAGTTTTGTCGGGGGTATTGGCCTTGAGACCCAGTACTTC	CASSFVGGIGLETQYF
TRBV9	.	TRBJ2-6	.	TGTGCCAGCAGCGTAGGGGCTGGGAGCTCTGGGGCCAACGTCCTGACTTTC	CASSVGAGSSGANVLTF
TRBV18	.	TRBJ1-2	many	TGTGCCAGCTCACCGGCAGAGGGAGGATATGGCTACACCTTC	CASSPAEGGYGYTF
TRBV7-2	.	TRBJ2-5	many	TGTGCCAGCAGCCCCCAGGTGGCAATTTTAGAGACCCAGTACTTC	CASSPQVAILETQYF
TRBV5-1	TRBD2	TRBJ2-2	many	TGCGCCAGCAGCAATCCGTCGGGGGGCACCGGGGAGCTGTTTTTT	CASSNPSGGTGELFF
TRBV6-2/TRBV6-3	TRBD1	TRBJ1-5	many	TGTGCCAGCCATGACAGGGTGGGGCAGCCCCAGCATTTT	CASHDRVGQPQHF
TRBV6-2/TRBV6-3	.	TRBJ1-3	many	TGTGCCAGCAGCCGGACCCTCGTTACAGCTCGGGGGAGTTCTGGAAACACCATATATTTT	CASSRTLVTARGSSGNTIYF
TRBV7-2	.	TRBJ2-2	.	TGTGCCAGCAGCTCGTTAGGGGGGGGGAGAGGGAGACCCGGGGAGCTGTTTTTT	CASSSLGGGRGRPGELFF
TRBV6-2/TRBV6-3	TRBD1	TRBJ1-5	few	TGTGCCAGCAGTTACCCCGGCGGGAGGCAGGGGGGTCAGCCCCAGCATTTT	CASSYPGGRQGGQPQHF
TRBV5-1	.	TRBJ2-1	few	TGCGCCAGCAGCGGGGCCCTACTAGCTAGTGAGCAGTTCTTC	CASSGALLASEQFF
TRBV2	.	TRBJ1-5	few	TGTGCCAGCAGGCCGCTAAGGGGGGGTCAGCCCCAGCATTTT	CASRPLRGGQPQHF
TRBV20-1	.	TRBJ1-4	.	TGCAGTGCTAGAGATCGGACGGGGCTGGCTAATGAAAAACTGTTTTTT	CSARDRTGLANEKLFF
TRBV28	.	TRBJ1-1	many	TGTGCCAGCGGTACGGCAGGGACGAACACTGAAGCTTTCTTT	CASGTAGTNTEAFF
TRBV18	TRBD1	TRBJ2-3	few	TGTGCCAGCTCACCATCATCGGGACAGGGGGCCGGAGATACGCAGTATTTT	CASSPSSGQGAGDTQYF
TRBV5-1	TRBD1	TRBJ1-4	many	TGCGCCAGCAGCGTACTGCTACAGGGGGGGACTAATGAAAAACTGTTTTTT	CASSVLLQGGTNEKLFF